This T cell receptor beta chain stems from a study of T cell responses to AZD1222 COVID-19 vaccine. CDR3 length: 13 residues. Trimming removed 8 bases from V and 0 bases from J, with 9 bases in between. Sequencing was performed with immunoSEQ multiplex PCR; in TCRdb, only in-frame clones are kept and a portion is missing. The sample gives around 160,000 clones, 82% of which show up once; 4.1% is in the top ten. Study results and caveats: Dominant CD4 TCR responses targeted spike regions 160-218 and 743-854.

Details on this clone: The antigen is not known.

Sequenced here: peripheral blood, sampled on day 0 of MenACWY control vaccination. The sequence was collected from an adult in good health. This sequence joins TRBV12-3 or TRBV12-4 and TRBJ2-3, with D unclear. For the CDR3, the DNA is TGTGCCAGCGGGGAAAAGAGCACAGATACGCAGTATTTT. The encoded protein is CASGEKSTDTQYF.